This TCR beta chain was identified during a study of T and B cells in COVID-19 patients. This clonotype rates as medium-sized. The CDR3 has 15 amino acids. CDR1 is SGHNT, CDR2 YENEEA, per germline. V was clipped by 4 bases and J by 0 bases, with 12 bases between them. Multiplex PCR with BIOMED2 TRB-A/B primer pools amplified TRB rearrangements. Via MiXCR, TCRdb re-called the multiplex PCR reads, giving one row per CDR3 protein. The repertoire includes tens of thousands of distinct CDR3 sequences, under 35% of them detected once, and roughly 2.1% sits in the top ten. TRB was amplified from about 260-540 ng of blood genomic DNA.

The chain joins TRBV11-3 to TRBJ2-5; weak D call: TRBD2 (5 bases). The specimen was blood. This clonotype was obtained from a human donor who had recovered from COVID-19. Written as DNA, the CDR3 is TGTGCCAGCAGCTGGCCCGGGGATCACCAAGAGACCCAGTACTTC. It translates to CASSWPGDHQETQYF. The full variable domain, with the rest looked up from reference TRBV11-3 and TRBJ2-5, is EAGVVQSPRYKIIEKKQPVAFWCNPISGHNTLYWYLQNLGQGPELLIRYENEEAVDDSQLPKDRFSAERLKGVDSTLKIQPAELGDSAVYLCASSWPGDHQETQYFGPGTRLLVL.